These 23 T cell receptor beta chains were sequenced from one sample in a study of blood T cell repertoires in COVID-19. Using immunoSEQ multiplex PCR, the repertoire was profiled, and TCRdb retains in-frame clones only, with some absent. The sample has about 300,000 clones; approximately 83% are singletons. Sequencing input: peripheral blood. The receptors originated from a human donor in a cohort sampled during active COVID-19.

The chain employs TRBV5-1 and TRBJ2-1, with 11 bases matching TRBD2. CDR3 size: 16 residues. Germline CDR1 SGHRS, CDR2 YFSETQ. V shed 2 bases and J 7 bases; nucleotides not matched to a gene: 8. DNA for the CDR3: TGCGCCAGCAGCTTCCTTATAGCGGGAGGGGCAAATGAGCAGTTCTTC. Translation: CASSFLIAGGANEQFF.

The chain joins TRBV27 to TRBJ1-1, with a possible D match to TRBD1 (5 bases). The CDR3 sequence is 12 residues long. V lost 4 bases to trimming and J lost 11 bases, with 14 bases between them. Germline assignment: CDR1 MNHEY and CDR2 SMNVEV (reference sequence). The CDR3 region has the DNA TGTGCCAGCAGTTCCCCCCAGGGCGCTGCTTTCTTT. Translated: CASSSPQGAAFF.

There are many counts of this clone. The chain has TRBV27 and TRBJ1-1; D not certain. Germline V gene lookup returns CDR1 MNHEY and CDR2 SMNVEV (reference sequence). The CDR3 runs to 13 residues. V was pared by 6 bases and J by 1 base, with 9 bases between. The CDR3 here is CASRQYGNTEAFF. DNA of the CDR3: TGTGCCAGCAGGCAGTATGGGAACACTGAAGCTTTCTTT.

V gene TRBV13 combines with J gene TRBJ2-5; TRBD2 matches 9 bases. The CDR3 is 13 residues long. V was pared by 6 bases and J by 5 bases, with 4 bases of the junction left unmatched. Germline-derived CDR1 and CDR2 are PRHDT and FYEKMQ (reference sequence). CDR3 DNA: TGTGCCAGCAGTCACGCGGGGGGGGAGACCCAGTACTTC. Its translation is CASSHAGGETQYF.

V gene TRBV5-8 combines with J gene TRBJ2-7, with 11 bases aligning to TRBD2. CDR1 is SGHTS and CDR2 is YDEGEE in the germline V gene. V gave up 4 bases and J gave up 2 bases; unmatched junction bases: 5. The CDR3 loop spans 15 amino acids. For the CDR3, the DNA is TGTGCCAGCAGCAAGGGACTAGCGGCCACCTACGAGCAGTACTTC. Its protein product is CASSKGLAATYEQYF.

This chain connects TRBV23-1 to TRBJ2-7, with D maybe TRBD2 (8 bases). TRBV23-1 is an ORF for which the function is uncertain. The CDR3 contains 16 residues. The V and J ends lost 7 bases and 4 bases respectively, with 23 bases between them. The chain's CDR3 is CASTRGIGRAAYEQYF. The CDR3, as DNA: TGCGCCAGCACCAGGGGGATCGGGAGGGCCGCATACGAGCAGTACTTC.

The V gene is TRBV15, the J gene TRBJ2-5, with a weak D call TRBD2 (5 bases). The CDR3 is made up of 15 amino acids. The germline CDR1 and CDR2 sequences are LNHNV and YYDKDF (reference sequence). Trimming stripped 7 bases from V and 1 base from J, with 16 bases between. The CDR3 DNA is TGTGCCACCAACCCAGTCGGGGTAATCCAAGAGACCCAGTACTTC. Its translation: CATNPVGVIQETQYF.

For the CDR3, the DNA is TGCAGCGTCCCGTCAAGATACAGGGTCGGGGGCTACACCTTC. It translates to CSVPSRYRVGGYTF. This chain connects TRBV29-1 to TRBJ1-2; maybe TRBD1 (6 bases). The CDR3 is 14 amino acids. V lost 6 bases and J lost 8, with 22 bases in between. Per germline, CDR1 SQVTM and CDR2 ANQGSEA.

The chain carries TRBV29-1 and TRBJ1-1, with 8 bases aligning to TRBD1. The V gene's germline CDR1 is SQVTM and CDR2 ANQGSEA. V trimming: 6 bases; J trimming: 4 bases; junction bases outside the gene matches: 4. There are 12 residues in the CDR3. CDR3 protein: CSVLTGVTEAFF. The CDR3 DNA reads TGCAGCGTCCTGACAGGGGTCACTGAAGCTTTCTTT.

The chain couples TRBV11-2 to TRBJ2-5; D is unclear. Germline V gives CDR1 SGHAT, CDR2 FQNNGV. V was pared by 1 base and J by 4 bases, with 7 bases between. This CDR3 has 13 amino acids. CDR3 sequence (DNA): TGTGCCAGCAGCTTAGGCGAAAGAGAGACCCAGTACTTC. Protein product: CASSLGERETQYF.

This chain connects TRBV29-1 to TRBJ1-1; D gene unclear. CDR1 and CDR2 from the germline V gene are SQVTM and ANQGSEA. V was cut by 4 bases and J by 0 bases, with 9 bases left in between. The CDR3 loop spans 13 amino acids. The CDR3 here is CSVVGGVNTEAFF. The CDR3, as DNA: TGCAGCGTTGTCGGTGGAGTGAACACTGAAGCTTTCTTT. The full variable domain, in which reference TRBV29-1 and TRBJ1-1 provide the parts outside the CDR3, is SAVISQKPSRDICQRGTSLTIQCQVDSQVTMMFWYRQQPGQSLTLIATANQGSEATYESGFVIDKFPISRPNLTFSTLTVSNMSPEDSSIYLCSVVGGVNTEAFFGQGTRLTVV.

This chain uses TRBV11-2 with TRBJ2-7, with 8 bases fitting TRBD1. The junction had 5 bases not matched to a gene; V was cut back by 6 bases and J by 1 base. The CDR3 length is 14 residues. The V gene's germline CDR1 is SGHAT and CDR2 FQNNGV. The CDR3 sequence: CASSSDRGSYEQYF. DNA of the CDR3: TGTGCCAGCAGTTCCGACAGGGGTTCCTACGAGCAGTACTTC.

The gene calls are TRBV9 and TRBJ2-5; TRBD1 might be the D (6 bases). V lost 4 bases, J lost 2 bases, and 15 bases lay in between. Germline V gene sequence: CDR1 SGDLS, CDR2 YYNGEE. The length of the CDR3 is 15 residues. CDR3 nucleotide sequence: TGTGCCAGCAGCTCCGCCGGACAGTCTCAAGAGACCCAGTACTTC. This translates into CASSSAGQSQETQYF.

This clone came up once. This chain connects TRBV6-5 to TRBJ1-1, with D perhaps TRBD1 (5 bases). This CDR3 is 12 amino acids long. V dropped 7 bases and J dropped 11 bases, with 17 bases sitting between them. CDR1 and CDR2 (germline): MNHEY, SVGAGI. CDR3 bases: TGTGCCAGCATGGGGGGGACTTTGGGTGCTTTCTTT. Encoded protein: CASMGGTLGAFF.

This clone was picked up one time. The V and J genes are TRBV9 and TRBJ2-3, with D possibly matching TRBD2 (5 bases). Germline CDR1 is SGDLS and CDR2 is YYNGEE. Trimming pared 7 bases from V and 0 bases from J, leaving 12 bases between. This CDR3 comprises 14 residues. CDR3 in DNA: TGTGCCAGCTGTCAAAGCGGTAGCACAGATACGCAGTATTTT. The encoded protein is CASCQSGSTDTQYF.

The genes are TRBV5-1 and TRBJ2-3; 8 positions match TRBD2. Germline lookup yields CDR1 SGHRS and CDR2 YFSETQ. The CDR3 covers 15 residues. V lost 4 bases, J lost 2 bases, and 6 bases stayed unmatched. The CDR3 bases are TGCGCCAGCAGCGGCCGGGGACTAGTCACAGATACGCAGTATTTT. This codes for CASSGRGLVTDTQYF.

This clone was counted between two and nine times. The gene calls are TRBV10-2 and TRBJ2-7; TRBD2 might be the D (5 bases). This CDR3 has 13 amino acids. Between the trimmed V and J ends, which lost 6 bases and 1 base, there was a span of 10 bases. CDR1 is WSHSY, CDR2 SAAADI, per germline. CDR3 sequence reads: CASRGAGSYEQYF. The CDR3 DNA reads as TGCGCCAGCAGAGGCGCGGGTTCCTACGAGCAGTACTTC.

The genes are TRBV6-5 and TRBJ1-2; D uncertain. There are 13 residues in the CDR3. Germline CDR1 is MNHEY and CDR2 is SVGAGI. The V and J ends lost 3 bases and 3 bases respectively, with 8 bases between them. CDR3 region: CASSYEGDYGYTF. The CDR3 DNA reads TGTGCCAGCAGTTATGAGGGAGACTATGGCTACACCTTC.

CDR3 sequence reads: CASSPGPGGRGQETQYF. CDR3 coding DNA: TGTGCCAGCAGCCCAGGACCGGGGGGCCGAGGTCAAGAGACCCAGTACTTC. This chain connects TRBV5-4 to TRBJ2-5; the D gene is possibly TRBD2 (7 bases). Germline V gene sequence: CDR1 SGHNT, CDR2 YYREEE (reference sequence). The CDR3 runs 17 residues. Deletions cut 4 bases from V and 2 bases from J, with 21 bases between.

V gene TRBV6-2 or TRBV6-3 combines with J gene TRBJ2-5; D might be TRBD2 (6 bases). CDR1 and CDR2 from the germline V gene are MNHEY and SVGEGT. V lost 5 bases and J 5 bases, leaving 9 bases between the germline ends. The CDR3 extends over 12 amino acids. The CDR3 spells CASSRGMETQYF. CDR3 in DNA: TGTGCCAGCAGTCGGGGGATGGAGACCCAGTACTTC.

The chain is built from TRBV3-1 (or the pseudogene TRBV3-2) and TRBJ2-3, with D hard to call. CDR3 size: 14 residues. Germline V gene lookup returns CDR1 LGHDT and CDR2 YNNKEL (reference sequence). Trimming removed 4 bases at V and 3 bases at J, with 11 bases between. As DNA, the CDR3 is TGTGCCAGCAGCCCTGGAGCGAGGACAGATACGCAGTATTTT. Its protein is CASSPGARTDTQYF.

V and J are TRBV19 and TRBJ2-4; the D gene is possibly TRBD2 (5 bases). From germline, CDR1 is LNHDA and CDR2 SQIVND (reference sequence). V lost 4 bases and J lost 7, with 14 bases in between. CDR3 size: 14 residues. The CDR3, as DNA: TGTGCCAGTAGTACCAGGAGAGGGTTCAACATTCAGTACTTC. Translating it yields CASSTRRGFNIQYF.

V and J are TRBV7-9 and TRBJ2-7; D is undetermined. Per the germline V gene, CDR1 is SEHNR and CDR2 is FQNEAQ (reference sequence). V was cut by 2 bases and J by 0 bases, with 5 bases left in between. There are 13 residues in the CDR3. The CDR3 spells CASSLTNSYEQYF. Here the CDR3 DNA reads TGTGCCAGCAGCTTAACTAACTCCTACGAGCAGTACTTC.